The T cell receptor (beta chain) described here comes from a study of shared clonotypes between healthy human individuals. Data came from immunoSEQ multiplex PCR; TCRdb stores just in-frame clones and leaves some out. The sample holds around 1,000,000 clones, roughly 80% seen once. Details on this clone: Its antigen is as yet unknown.

Trimming cost V 1 base and J 4 bases, with 10 bases left between them. The V gene's germline CDR1 is KGHSH and CDR2 LQKENI. The CDR3 consists of 14 residues. Study-level results: All-four-donor shared clonotypes had higher generation probabilities than non-shared clonotypes did. The authors expected sequencing depth to affect clonotype sharing among donors.

The origin of this receptor is a young man in good health. Some clones in this sample may be carry-over from other donors' samples. The chain combines TRBV18 with TRBJ1-1; no clear D. The sample was memory CD4+ T cells from PBMCs. Subset defined: CD45RA-negative fraction. CDR3 loop: CASSPLASGTEAFF. CDR3 nucleotide sequence: TGTGCCAGCTCACCACTGGCCTCGGGCACTGAAGCTTTCTTT.